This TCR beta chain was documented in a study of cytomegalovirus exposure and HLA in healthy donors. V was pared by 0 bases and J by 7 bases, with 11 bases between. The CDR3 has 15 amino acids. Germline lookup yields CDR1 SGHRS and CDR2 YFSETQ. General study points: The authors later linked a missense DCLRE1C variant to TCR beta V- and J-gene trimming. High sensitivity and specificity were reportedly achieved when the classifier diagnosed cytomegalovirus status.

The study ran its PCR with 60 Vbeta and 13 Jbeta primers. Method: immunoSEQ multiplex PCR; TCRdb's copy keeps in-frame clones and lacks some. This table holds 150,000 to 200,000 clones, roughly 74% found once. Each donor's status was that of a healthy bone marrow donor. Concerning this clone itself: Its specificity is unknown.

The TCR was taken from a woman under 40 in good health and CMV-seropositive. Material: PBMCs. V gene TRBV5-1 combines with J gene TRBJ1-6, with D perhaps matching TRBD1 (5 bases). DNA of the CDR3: TGCGCCAGCAGCTTGGATCCAGGGTCGAATTCACCCCTCCACTTT. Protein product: CASSLDPGSNSPLHF.